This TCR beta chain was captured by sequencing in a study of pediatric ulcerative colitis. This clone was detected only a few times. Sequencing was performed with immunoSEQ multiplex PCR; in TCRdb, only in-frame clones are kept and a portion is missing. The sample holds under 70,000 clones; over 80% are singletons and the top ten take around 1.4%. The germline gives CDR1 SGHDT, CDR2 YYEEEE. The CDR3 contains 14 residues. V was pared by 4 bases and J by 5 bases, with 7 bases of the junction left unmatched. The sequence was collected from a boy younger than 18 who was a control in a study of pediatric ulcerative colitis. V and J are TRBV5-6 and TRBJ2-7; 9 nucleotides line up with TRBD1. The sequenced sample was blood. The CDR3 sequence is CASSVTGGWNEQYF. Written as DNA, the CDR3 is TGTGCCAGCAGCGTTACAGGGGGCTGGAACGAGCAGTACTTC.